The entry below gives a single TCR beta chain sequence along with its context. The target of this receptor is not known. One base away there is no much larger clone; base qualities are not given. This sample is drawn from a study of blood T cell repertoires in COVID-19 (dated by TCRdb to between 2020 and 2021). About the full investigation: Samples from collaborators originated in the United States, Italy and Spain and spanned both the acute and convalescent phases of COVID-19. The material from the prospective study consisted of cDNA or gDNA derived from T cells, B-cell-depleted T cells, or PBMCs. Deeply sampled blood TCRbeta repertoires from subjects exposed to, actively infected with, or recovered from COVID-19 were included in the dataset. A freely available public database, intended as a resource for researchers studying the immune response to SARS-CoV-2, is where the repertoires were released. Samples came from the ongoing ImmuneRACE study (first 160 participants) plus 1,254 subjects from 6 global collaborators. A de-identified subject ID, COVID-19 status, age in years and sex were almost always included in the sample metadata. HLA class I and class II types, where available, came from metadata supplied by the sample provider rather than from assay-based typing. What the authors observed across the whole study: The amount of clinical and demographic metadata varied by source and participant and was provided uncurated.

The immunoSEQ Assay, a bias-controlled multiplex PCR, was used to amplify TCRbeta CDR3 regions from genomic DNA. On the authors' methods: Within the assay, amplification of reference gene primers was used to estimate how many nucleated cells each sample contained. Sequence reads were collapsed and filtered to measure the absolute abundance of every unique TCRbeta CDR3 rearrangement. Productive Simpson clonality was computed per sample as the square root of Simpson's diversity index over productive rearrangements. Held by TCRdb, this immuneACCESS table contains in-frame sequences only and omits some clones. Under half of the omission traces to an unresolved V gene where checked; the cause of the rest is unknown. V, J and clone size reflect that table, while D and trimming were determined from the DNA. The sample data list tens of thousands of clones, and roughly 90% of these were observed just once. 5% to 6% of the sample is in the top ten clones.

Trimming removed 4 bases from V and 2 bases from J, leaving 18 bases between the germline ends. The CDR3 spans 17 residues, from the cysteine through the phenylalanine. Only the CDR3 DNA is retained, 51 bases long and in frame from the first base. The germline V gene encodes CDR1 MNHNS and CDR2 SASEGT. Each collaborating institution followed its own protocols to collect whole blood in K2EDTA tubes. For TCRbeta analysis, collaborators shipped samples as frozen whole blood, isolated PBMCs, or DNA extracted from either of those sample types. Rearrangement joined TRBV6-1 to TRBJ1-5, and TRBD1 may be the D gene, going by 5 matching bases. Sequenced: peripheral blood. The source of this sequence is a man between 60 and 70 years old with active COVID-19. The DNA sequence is TGTGCCAGCAGTGGGCCGGGGGTTTCGGGGGGCAATCAGCCCCAGCATTTT. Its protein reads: CASSGPGVSGGNQPQHF.